This note documents a single TCR beta chain sequence. Its target is unknown. This specimen includes other DNA sequences encoding the same CDR3. This sample stems from a study of beta chain features in type 1 diabetes. Across the study: All of the samples together had around 110,000,000 sorted cells examined.

Reverse transcription of all isolated RNA meant that expressed TCRB transcripts were sequenced. Assay: immunoSEQ multiplex PCR; the TCRdb copy retains only in-frame clones and omits some. The sample shows around 170,000 clones, 7% to 9.5% of them seen only once. V lost 0 bases, J lost 9 bases, and 6 bases stayed unmatched. Germline CDR1 is SGHRS and CDR2 is YFSETQ. The CDR3 is 14 amino acids. Study results and limitations: Equally in patients and controls, shorter templates might have been favored by PCR. Within each of all four CD4+ subsets, Type 1 diabetes patients had TCRB CDR3s that were moderately but significantly shorter.

This TCR derives from a woman in her twenties or thirties with type 1 diabetes. The chain carries TRBV5-1 and TRBJ2-1, with 7 bases lining up with TRBD1. The sequencing input was central memory CD4+ T cells from blood. CDR3 nucleotides: TGCGCCAGCAGCTTGGACCCGACAGGGAGTGAGCAGTTCTTC. It codes for CASSLDPTGSEQFF. The full variable domain, completed using reference TRBV5-1 and TRBJ2-1, is KAGVTQTPRYLIKTRGQQVTLSCSPISGHRSVSWYQQTPGQGLQFLFEYFSETQRNKGNFPGRFSGRQFSNSRSEMNVSTLELGDSALYLCASSLDPTGSEQFFGPGTRLTVL.